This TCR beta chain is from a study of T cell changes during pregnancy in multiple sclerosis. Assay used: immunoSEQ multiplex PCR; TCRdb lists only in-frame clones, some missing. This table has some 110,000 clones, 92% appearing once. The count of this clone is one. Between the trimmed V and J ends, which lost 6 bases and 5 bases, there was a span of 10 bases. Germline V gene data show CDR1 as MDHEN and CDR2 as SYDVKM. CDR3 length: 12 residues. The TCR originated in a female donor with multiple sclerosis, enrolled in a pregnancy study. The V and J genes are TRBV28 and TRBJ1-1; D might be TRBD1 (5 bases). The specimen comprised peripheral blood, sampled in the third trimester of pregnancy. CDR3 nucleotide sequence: TGTGCCAGCAGGGCCGGGGGGACTGAAGCTTTCTTT. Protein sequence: CASRAGGTEAFF.